The clone carrying this TCR beta chain was counted between two and nine times. The target antigen is unknown. Germline assignment: CDR1 SGDLS and CDR2 YYNGEE. The CDR3 has 14 amino acids. V shed 0 bases and J shed 4 bases, with 9 bases lying between them. This sample was included in a study of shared clonotypes between healthy human individuals. Study conclusions and caveats: Generation of non-shared clonotypes was less probable than generation of clonotypes shared by all four donors. Read depth was anticipated to influence clonotype sharing among donors.

The data were produced by immunoSEQ multiplex PCR, yet TCRdb's version contains in-frame clones alone and is incomplete. The sample carries hundreds of thousands of clones, roughly 78% recorded once. The chain links TRBV9 to TRBJ2-3; D gene ambiguous. The sequencing input was memory CD4+ T cells sorted from blood. The subset was: CD45RA-negative fraction. The clonotype comes from a young woman in good health. The CDR3 region is CASSVAAGSDTQYF. In DNA, the CDR3 is TGTGCCAGCAGCGTAGCAGCAGGCTCAGATACGCAGTATTTT.